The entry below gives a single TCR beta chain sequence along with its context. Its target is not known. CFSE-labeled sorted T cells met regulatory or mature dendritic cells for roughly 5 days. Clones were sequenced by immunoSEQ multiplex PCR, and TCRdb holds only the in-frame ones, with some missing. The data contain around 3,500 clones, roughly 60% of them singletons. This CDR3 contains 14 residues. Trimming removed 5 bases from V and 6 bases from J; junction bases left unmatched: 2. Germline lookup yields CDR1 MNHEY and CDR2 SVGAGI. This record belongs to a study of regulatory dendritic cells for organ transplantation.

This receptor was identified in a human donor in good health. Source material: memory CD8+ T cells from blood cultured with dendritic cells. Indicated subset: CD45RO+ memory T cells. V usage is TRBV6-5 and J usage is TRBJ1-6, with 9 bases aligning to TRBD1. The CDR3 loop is CASSPTGGNSPLHF. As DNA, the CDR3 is TGTGCCAGCAGTCCGACAGGGGGTAATTCACCCCTCCACTTT.